This TCR beta chain was identified in a study of control samples from healthy donors and cancer patients. This CDR3 has 15 residues. Trimming cost V 5 bases and J 2 bases, with 14 bases left between them. Germline CDR1 MNHEY, CDR2 SMNVEV (reference sequence). Method: immunoSEQ multiplex PCR; TCRdb's copy keeps in-frame clones and lacks some. This sample carries roughly 370,000 clones, roughly 90% of them seen once, and the ten largest clones take over 5.5%. The chain joins TRBV27 to TRBJ2-3, with D perhaps matching TRBD1 (6 bases). The source is a man aged 35-49 years with head and neck cancer. The sample was PBMCs. CDR3 coding DNA: TGTGCCAGCAGTCCACAGGGTGGGCTCACAGATACGCAGTATTTT. It is translated as CASSPQGGLTDTQYF.